A single sample gave rise to the 31 T cell receptor beta chains below, sequenced in a study of T cells in narcolepsy. Generated by immunoSEQ multiplex PCR, the TCRdb table keeps only in-frame clones and is missing some. This sample has roughly 25,000 clones, with 75% to 90% found just once. The sample comprised CD45RA- memory CD4+ T cells from PBMCs. These receptors came from a human donor with narcolepsy.

The chain is built from TRBV6-1 and TRBJ1-2; 7 bases match TRBD1. The CDR3 is 14 amino acids. Germline V CDR1 and CDR2: MNHNS, SASEGT. V was clipped by 5 bases and J by 1 base; unmatched bases: 4. The CDR3 nucleotides are TGTGCCAGCAGTTCGGACAGGAATAACTATGGCTACACCTTC. Translation gives CASSSDRNNYGYTF.

This chain uses TRBV7-3 with TRBJ2-1; TRBD2 agrees at 7 bases. The CDR3 is 14 amino acids. Trimming took 5 bases from V and 3 from J; bases not matched to a gene: 4. In germline, CDR1 is SGHTA, CDR2 FQGTGA. DNA for the CDR3: TGTGCCAGCAGCGAGAGGACTAGCTACAATGAGCAGTTCTTC. This codes for CASSERTSYNEQFF.

The CDR3 nucleotides are TGTGCCAGCGCTGGACTGGGATCCAGAAATGAGCAGTTCTTC. Translating it yields CASAGLGSRNEQFF. The chain links TRBV2 to TRBJ2-1; D is possibly TRBD2 (5 bases). The CDR3 is made up of 14 amino acids. The V gene's germline CDR1 is SNHLY and CDR2 FYNNEI. Trimming removed 8 bases at V and 7 bases at J, with 18 bases between.

The chain recombines TRBV18 with TRBJ2-7; the match to TRBD1 covers 10 bases. V lost 4 bases, J lost 5 bases, and 2 bases stayed unmatched. The CDR3 sequence is 13 residues long. Germline V lookup: CDR1 KGHSH, CDR2 LQKENI. The CDR3 DNA reads TGTGCCAGCTCACGCGGACAGGGGGACGAGCAGTACTTC. Its protein product is CASSRGQGDEQYF.

The CDR3: CASSWTPGGNQPQHF. CDR3 nucleotides: TGTGCCAGCAGTTGGACACCGGGAGGCAATCAGCCCCAGCATTTT. The chain recombines TRBV27 with TRBJ1-5; D might be TRBD1 (5 bases). The CDR3 contains 15 residues. V was cut by 4 bases and J by 2 bases, with 12 bases left in between. Germline CDR1 MNHEY, CDR2 SMNVEV (reference sequence).

This clone was detected a few times. The CDR3: CASSRSLTVLEAFF. The CDR3 DNA reads as TGCGCCAGCAGCCGCAGTCTAACAGTTCTTGAAGCTTTCTTT. V gene TRBV10-2 combines with J gene TRBJ1-1; D gene ambiguous. Between the trimmed V and J ends, which lost 6 bases and 7 bases, there was a span of 18 bases. The CDR3 has 14 amino acids. Germline lookup yields CDR1 WSHSY and CDR2 SAAADI.

V usage is TRBV7-6 and J usage is TRBJ2-1; D is perhaps TRBD1 (6 bases). Germline V gene sequence: CDR1 SGHVS, CDR2 FNYEAQ. The CDR3 has 13 amino acids. V lost 1 base, J lost 9 bases, and 10 bases lay in between. The CDR3 coding sequence is TGTGCCAGCAGCTTAGTCGAAGGGGGTGAGCAGTTCTTC. Translation gives CASSLVEGGEQFF. The full variable domain, rest sourced from reference TRBV7-6 and TRBJ2-1, is GAGVSQSPRYKVTKRGQDVALRCDPISGHVSLYWYRQALGQGPEFLTYFNYEAQQDKSGLPNDRFSAERPEGSISTLTIQRTEQRDSAMYRCASSLVEGGEQFFGPGTRLTVL.

This chain uses TRBV4-1 with TRBJ2-2; 8 bases align to TRBD2. V was pared by 0 bases and J by 14 bases, with 8 bases of the junction left unmatched. CDR1 is MGHRA and CDR2 is YSYEKL in the germline V gene. This CDR3 region has 14 residues. For the CDR3, the DNA is TGCGCCAGCAGCCAAGAAAAACCGGGACTAGGACTGTTTTTT. Protein: CASSQEKPGLGLFF.

CDR3 loop: CASGLAFRANEQFF. CDR3 sequence (DNA): TGTGCCAGCGGACTAGCGTTCAGAGCCAATGAGCAGTTCTTC. J is TRBJ2-1 and V is TRBV19, with 9 bases identical to TRBD2. This CDR3 has 14 residues. V lost 9 bases and J lost 6; bases outside the gene matches: 9. The germline V gene encodes CDR1 LNHDA and CDR2 SQIVND (reference sequence).

This clone showed up just a few times. The chain joins TRBV2 to TRBJ1-1; 9 bases align to TRBD1. Trimming took 5 bases from V and 3 from J; bases not matched to a gene: 7. The CDR3 length is 15 residues. Germline-derived CDR1 and CDR2 are SNHLY and FYNNEI. The CDR3 loop is CASSSWDRVDTEAFF. The CDR3 nucleotides are TGTGCCAGCAGTTCGTGGGACAGGGTTGACACTGAAGCTTTCTTT.

The chain couples TRBV5-3 to TRBJ2-7; D is unresolved. TRBV5-3 is treated as an ORF (open reading frame) with a function not yet certain. V dropped 0 bases and J dropped 7 bases, with 14 bases sitting between them. This CDR3 comprises 14 residues. The CDR3 DNA follows: TGTGCCAGAAGCTTGGCAGTCCGGAGTGAAGAGCAGTACTTC. Translated: CARSLAVRSEEQYF.

The rearrangement joins TRBV6-1 to TRBJ2-3; possibly TRBD2 for D (5 bases). V lost 0 bases and J lost 6, with 19 bases in between. CDR3 length: 17 amino acids. Germline V gene sequence: CDR1 MNHNS, CDR2 SASEGT. The chain's CDR3 is CASSEAPEATPGDTQYF. CDR3 DNA sequence: TGTGCCAGCAGTGAAGCGCCGGAGGCCACCCCAGGCGATACGCAGTATTTT.

The V call is TRBV28, the J call TRBJ1-2, with D hard to call. CDR3 length: 13 residues. Germline V gene lookup returns CDR1 MDHEN and CDR2 SYDVKM. Trimming removed 5 bases from V and 0 bases from J, with 7 bases in between. The CDR3 region is CASSASTNYGYTF. CDR3 nucleotides: TGTGCCAGCAGTGCATCTACTAACTATGGCTACACCTTC.

The chain has TRBV7-7 and TRBJ2-5; D unclear. The CDR3 length is 13 residues. V shed 5 bases and J shed 5 bases, with 12 bases lying between them. The germline gives CDR1 SSHAT, CDR2 FNYEAQ (reference sequence). The DNA of the CDR3 is TGTGCCAGCAGCCTAGACTCTGTGGAGACCCAGTACTTC. Translated, it gives CASSLDSVETQYF.

The chain has TRBV23-1 and TRBJ2-7; perhaps TRBD2 as D (5 bases). TRBV23-1 has ORF status, its function being uncertain. V gave up 10 bases and J gave up 7 bases, with 23 bases separating them. The CDR3 loop spans 14 amino acids. CDR3 sequence (DNA): TGCGCCACAGAGGGAACCGTCGTACTTAGGGAGCAGTACTTC. Its protein is CATEGTVVLREQYF.

The rearrangement joins TRBV28 to TRBJ2-1; maybe TRBD2 (5 bases). Germline loops: CDR1 MDHEN, CDR2 SYDVKM. The CDR3 extends over 11 amino acids. Trimming took off 6 bases at V and 6 bases at J, with 6 bases between the two ends. The CDR3 sequence: CASRLGNEQFF. The DNA for the CDR3 is TGTGCCAGCAGACTAGGCAATGAGCAGTTCTTC.

The gene calls are TRBV2 and TRBJ2-3; possibly TRBD2 for D (6 bases). The CDR3 runs 15 residues. Trimming took off 5 bases at V and 7 bases at J, with 19 bases between the two ends. Germline assignment: CDR1 SNHLY and CDR2 FYNNEI. This CDR3 is CASSLRLEVDNTQYF. The CDR3 bases are TGTGCCAGCAGTTTACGACTAGAGGTGGATAATACGCAGTATTTT.

The rearrangement uses TRBV27 and TRBJ1-5, with D hard to call. Germline CDR1 MNHEY, CDR2 SMNVEV (reference sequence). CDR3 length: 15 amino acids. Trimming left V 5 bases short and J 7 bases short, with 18 bases between. The CDR3 loop is CASSPRAGGWQPQHF. CDR3 sequence (DNA): TGTGCCAGCAGTCCCCGAGCAGGTGGGTGGCAGCCCCAGCATTTT.

This chain links TRBV5-8 with TRBJ2-7, with D possibly TRBD2 on 6 matching bases. Germline CDR1 is SGHTS and CDR2 is YDEGEE. V lost 6 bases to trimming and J lost 4 bases, with 11 bases between them. The CDR3 totals 12 residues. The CDR3 spells CASTGTYYEQYF. The DNA of the CDR3 is TGTGCCAGCACCGGGACTTATTACGAGCAGTACTTC.

The table lists this clone with a few counts. In DNA, the CDR3 is TGTGCCAGCAGCTTAGCAACCGGGAACTATGGCTACACCTTC. It yields the protein CASSLATGNYGYTF. The chain couples TRBV11-2 to TRBJ1-2; D uncertain. Germline-derived CDR1 and CDR2 are SGHAT and FQNNGV. The CDR3 is made up of 14 amino acids. Between the trimmed V and J ends, which lost 1 base and 2 bases, there was a span of 8 bases.

The V call is TRBV9, the J call TRBJ2-1, with D tentatively TRBD2 (6 bases). The germline gives CDR1 SGDLS, CDR2 YYNGEE. The CDR3 has 14 amino acids. V was cut by 3 bases and J by 3 bases, with 10 bases left in between. CDR3 loop: CASSATDYYNEQFF. The CDR3 DNA is TGTGCCAGCAGCGCCACGGACTACTACAATGAGCAGTTCTTC.

The V gene is TRBV28, the J gene TRBJ1-3, with 7 bases lining up with TRBD1. Germline CDR1 reads MDHEN; CDR2 reads SYDVKM. This CDR3 region has 13 residues. The V segment lost 11 bases and the J segment 3 bases; nucleotides outside the gene matches: 7. CDR3 in DNA: TGTGCCGGACAGACAGGGCGTGGAAACACCATATATTTT. Translation gives CAGQTGRGNTIYF. The full variable domain, with the rest looked up from reference TRBV28 and TRBJ1-3, is DVKVTQSSRYLVKRTGEKVFLECVQDMDHENMFWYRQDPGLGLRLIYFSYDVKMKEKGDIPEGYSVSREKKERFSLILESASTNQTSMYLCAGQTGRGNTIYFGEGSWLTVV.

The chain employs TRBV23-1 and TRBJ1-1; tentative D call: TRBD1 (6 bases). TRBV23-1 is an ORF, and what it does is uncertain. The CDR3 spans 13 residues. V was trimmed by 8 bases and J by 0 bases, leaving 10 bases between them. The CDR3 sequence: CASFGQLNTEAFF. The CDR3 bases are TGCGCCAGCTTCGGACAGCTGAACACTGAAGCTTTCTTT.

The rearrangement links TRBV25-1 to TRBJ1-1; weak D call: TRBD1 (6 bases). The CDR3 consists of 13 residues. The ends were cut back, 7 bases at V and 1 base at J, with 10 bases in the middle. Germline CDR1 and CDR2: MGHDK and SYGVNS. The CDR3 DNA follows: TGTGCCAGCACAGAGACAGGGAACACTGAAGCTTTCTTT. Translation: CASTETGNTEAFF.

The gene calls are TRBV27 and TRBJ1-1; D perhaps matches TRBD1 (6 bases). Germline-derived CDR1 and CDR2 are MNHEY and SMNVEV (reference sequence). Trimming took 3 bases from V and 0 from J, leaving 17 bases between them. This CDR3 has 17 residues. The CDR3 loop reads CASSLARSTGMNTEAFF. CDR3 coding DNA: TGTGCCAGCAGTTTGGCTAGATCGACAGGAATGAACACTGAAGCTTTCTTT.

The chain is built from TRBV27 and TRBJ2-7, with a weak D call TRBD2 (6 bases). V was cut by 2 bases and J by 0 bases, with 20 bases left in between. From germline, CDR1 is MNHEY and CDR2 SMNVEV (reference sequence). The CDR3 loop spans 18 amino acids. CDR3 in amino acids: CASSLKGGRGLTSYEQYF. CDR3 in DNA: TGTGCCAGCAGTTTAAAAGGTGGTAGGGGACTGACCTCCTACGAGCAGTACTTC.

This chain joins TRBV5-1 and TRBJ2-3, with 9 positions matching TRBD1. The V segment lost 0 bases and the J segment 4 bases; nucleotides outside the gene matches: 3. The CDR3 is 15 residues long. Looked up from germline, CDR1 is SGHRS and CDR2 is YFSETQ. Written as DNA, the CDR3 is TGCGCCAGCAGCTTGGACGGGACAGGGCCAGATACGCAGTATTTT. Amino acids: CASSLDGTGPDTQYF.

This clone counts as medium-sized. The chain joins TRBV2 to TRBJ1-3; 9 bases map to TRBD1. The CDR3 length is 14 residues. V gave up 7 bases and J gave up 4 bases; unmatched junction bases: 5. The germline gives CDR1 SNHLY, CDR2 FYNNEI. CDR3 loop: CASTTGGSGNTIYF. The CDR3 nucleotides read TGTGCCAGCACCACAGGGGGCTCAGGAAACACCATATATTTT. The variable domain in full, with the rest retrieved from reference TRBV2 and TRBJ1-3, is EPEVTQTPSHQVTQMGQEVILRCVPISNHLYFYWYRQILGQKVEFLVSFYNNEISEKSEIFDDQFSVERPDGSNFTLKIRSTKLEDSAMYFCASTTGGSGNTIYFGEGSWLTVV.

This chain connects TRBV6-5 to TRBJ1-1, with D maybe TRBD1 (6 bases). The CDR3 sequence is 15 residues long. The germline V gene encodes CDR1 MNHEY and CDR2 SVGAGI. V lost 6 bases to trimming and J lost 7 bases, with 21 bases between them. CDR3 loop: CASRPPGHGGYEAFF. The CDR3 bases are TGTGCCAGCAGACCGCCGGGACATGGAGGATATGAAGCTTTCTTT.

The chain has TRBV2 and TRBJ1-2; the match to TRBD1 covers 7 bases. From germline, CDR1 is SNHLY and CDR2 FYNNEI. V shed 6 bases, J shed 5 bases, and the junction held 6 bases outside the gene matches. The CDR3 loop spans 13 amino acids. The DNA for the CDR3 is TGTGCCAGCAGACAGGGACAGAATTATGGCTACACCTTC. Protein product: CASRQGQNYGYTF.

The rearrangement uses TRBV19 and TRBJ2-7; 7 nucleotides match TRBD1. Germline-derived CDR1 and CDR2 are LNHDA and SQIVND (reference sequence). This CDR3 is 15 amino acids long. The V and J ends lost 8 bases and 2 bases, in that order; junction bases with no gene match: 12. The DNA for the CDR3 is TGTGCCAGTCTTGTGGGTAGACAGGGAGCCTACGAGCAGTACTTC. Protein product: CASLVGRQGAYEQYF.